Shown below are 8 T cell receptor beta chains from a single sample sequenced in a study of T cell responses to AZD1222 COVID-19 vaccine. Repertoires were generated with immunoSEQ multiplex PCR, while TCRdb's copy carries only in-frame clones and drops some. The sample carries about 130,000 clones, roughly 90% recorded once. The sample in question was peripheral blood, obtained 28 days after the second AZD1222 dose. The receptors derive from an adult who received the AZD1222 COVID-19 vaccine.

The DNA of the CDR3 is TGTGCCAGCACCCCTGGGGCAGGCAAAATGAACACTGAAGCTTTCTTT. Translation gives CASTPGAGKMNTEAFF. V usage is TRBV7-2 and J usage is TRBJ1-1; D is perhaps TRBD1 (5 bases). In germline, CDR1 is SGHTA, CDR2 FQGNSA. The V and J ends lost 7 bases and 0 bases respectively, with 18 bases between them. CDR3 length equals 16 residues.

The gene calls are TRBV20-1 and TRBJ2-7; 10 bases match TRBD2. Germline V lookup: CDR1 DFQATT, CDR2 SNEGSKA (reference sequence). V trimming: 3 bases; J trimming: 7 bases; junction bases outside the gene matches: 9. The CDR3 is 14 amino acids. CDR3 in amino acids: CSASTSGRVWEQYF. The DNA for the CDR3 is TGCAGTGCTAGTACGAGCGGGAGGGTCTGGGAGCAGTACTTC.

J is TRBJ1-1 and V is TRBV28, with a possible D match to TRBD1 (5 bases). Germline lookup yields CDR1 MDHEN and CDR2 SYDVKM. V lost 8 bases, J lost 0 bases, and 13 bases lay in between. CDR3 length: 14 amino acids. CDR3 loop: CASRDRPMNTEAFF. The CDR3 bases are TGTGCCAGCCGGGACCGGCCCATGAACACTGAAGCTTTCTTT. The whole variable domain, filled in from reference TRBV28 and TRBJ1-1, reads DVKVTQSSRYLVKRTGEKVFLECVQDMDHENMFWYRQDPGLGLRLIYFSYDVKMKEKGDIPEGYSVSREKKERFSLILESASTNQTSMYLCASRDRPMNTEAFFGQGTRLTVV.

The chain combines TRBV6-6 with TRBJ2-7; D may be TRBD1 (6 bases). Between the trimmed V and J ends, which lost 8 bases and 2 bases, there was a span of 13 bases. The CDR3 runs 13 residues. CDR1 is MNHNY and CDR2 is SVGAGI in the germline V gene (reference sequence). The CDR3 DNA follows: TGTGCCAGCGCCCAGGGGACACCCTACGAGCAGTACTTC. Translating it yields CASAQGTPYEQYF.

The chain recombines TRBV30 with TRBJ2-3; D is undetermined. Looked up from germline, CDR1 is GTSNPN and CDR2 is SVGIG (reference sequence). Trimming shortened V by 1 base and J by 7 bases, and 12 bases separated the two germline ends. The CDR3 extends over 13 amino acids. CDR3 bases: TGTGCCTGGAGTGCCCAACAAGGATATACGCAGTATTTT. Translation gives CAWSAQQGYTQYF.

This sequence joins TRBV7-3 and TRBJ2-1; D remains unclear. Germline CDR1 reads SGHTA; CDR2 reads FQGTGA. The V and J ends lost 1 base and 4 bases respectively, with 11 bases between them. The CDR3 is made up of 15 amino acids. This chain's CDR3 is CASSLKGIGYNEQFF. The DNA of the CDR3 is TGTGCCAGCAGCTTAAAAGGGATCGGTTACAATGAGCAGTTCTTC. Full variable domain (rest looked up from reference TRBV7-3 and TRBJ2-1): GAGVSQTPSNKVTEKGKYVELRCDPISGHTALYWYRQSLGQGPEFLIYFQGTGAADDSGLPNDRFFAVRPEGSVSTLKIQRTERGDSAVYLCASSLKGIGYNEQFFGPGTRLTVL.

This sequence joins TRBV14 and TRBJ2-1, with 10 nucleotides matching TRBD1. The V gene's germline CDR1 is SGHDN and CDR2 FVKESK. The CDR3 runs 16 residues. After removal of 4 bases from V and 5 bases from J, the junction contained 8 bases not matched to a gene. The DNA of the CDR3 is TGTGCCAGCAGCCGCCGACAGGGGGCCCCCCACAATGAGCAGTTCTTC. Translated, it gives CASSRRQGAPHNEQFF.

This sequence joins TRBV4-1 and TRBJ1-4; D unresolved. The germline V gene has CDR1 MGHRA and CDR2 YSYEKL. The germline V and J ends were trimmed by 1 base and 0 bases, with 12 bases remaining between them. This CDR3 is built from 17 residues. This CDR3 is CASSQGGGLTTNEKLFF. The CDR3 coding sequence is TGCGCCAGCAGCCAAGGGGGAGGGCTTACAACTAATGAAAAACTGTTTTTT.